This T cell receptor (beta chain) was recovered during a study of cytomegalovirus exposure and HLA in healthy donors. The CDR3 loop spans 15 amino acids. Germline V CDR1 and CDR2: LGHNA, YNFKEQ. The ends lost 0 bases at V and 4 bases at J; junction bases unmatched: 1. Both 60 Vbeta primers and 13 Jbeta primers went into the PCR. The repertoire was sequenced with immunoSEQ multiplex PCR; TCRdb's copy has only in-frame clones and lacks some. The profile shows 100,000 or so clones, 60% to 85% of them singletons. This clone has more than one count but fewer than ten. The clonotype was recovered from a male donor in good health and CMV-seronegative. The sequenced sample was PBMCs. This rearrangement joins TRBV4-2 to TRBJ2-1; 9 positions match TRBD2. Written as DNA, the CDR3 is TGTGCCAGCAGCCAAGAGCGGGAGGGTTACAATGAGCAGTTCTTC. This codes for CASSQEREGYNEQFF.